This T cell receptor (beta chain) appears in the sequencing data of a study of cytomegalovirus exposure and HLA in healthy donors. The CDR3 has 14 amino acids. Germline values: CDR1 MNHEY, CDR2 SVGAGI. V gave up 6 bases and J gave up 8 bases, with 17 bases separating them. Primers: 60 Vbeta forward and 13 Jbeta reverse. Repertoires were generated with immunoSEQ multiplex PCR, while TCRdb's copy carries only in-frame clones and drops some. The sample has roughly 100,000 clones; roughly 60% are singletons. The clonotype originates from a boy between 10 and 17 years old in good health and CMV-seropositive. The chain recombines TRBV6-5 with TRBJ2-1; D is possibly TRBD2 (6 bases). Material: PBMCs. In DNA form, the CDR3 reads TGTGCCAGCAGCCGGGACTCTGGGTTCGATGAGCAGTTCTTC. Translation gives CASSRDSGFDEQFF.